This is a list of T cell receptor beta chains from one sample in a study of blood T cell repertoires in COVID-19. Assay used: immunoSEQ multiplex PCR; TCRdb lists only in-frame clones, some missing. The top ten clones hold roughly 6.5% of a sample with 310,000 or so clones, 80% to 90% of them seen once. The sequenced material came from peripheral blood. The receptor source for this set is a man aged 18-30 years who had recovered from COVID-19. The CDR3 runs from the conserved cysteine through the conserved F or W. D genes are given only for firm matches. Clone sizes are given selectively: once, few, many, or a class where the clone is expanded.

d_call clone_size j_call v_call cdr3_length cdr3_nt cdr3_aa
TRBD1 . TRBJ2-7 TRBV6-5 15 TGTGCCAGCAGGACCGGGACAGGGCAATCCTACGAGCAGTACTTC CASRTGTGQSYEQYF
. . TRBJ2-1 TRBV2 16 TGTGCCAGCAGTGAAGGTCAGCGGCGGGGCTACAATGAGCAGTTCTTC CASSEGQRRGYNEQFF
. . TRBJ2-7 TRBV1 10 TGCACCAGCAGCCAGCGCGTACAGTACTTC CTSSQRVQYF
TRBD2 . TRBJ2-7 TRBV9 16 TGTGCCAGCAGCCCCCGAGGAGGGGCGGGAGGGGACGAGCAGTACTTC CASSPRGGAGGDEQYF
TRBD1 . TRBJ2-7 TRBV7-9 16 TGTGCCAGCACCCCGGACTACCGGGACAGGGCCGACGAGCAGTACTTC CASTPDYRDRADEQYF
. . TRBJ2-2 TRBV7-2 14 TGTGCCAGCATCCCGATGGCCTACACCGGGGAGCTGTTTTTT CASIPMAYTGELFF
. . TRBJ1-1 TRBV25-1 13 TGTGCCAGCAAAGCCGCAGGGCACACTGAAGCTTTCTTT CASKAAGHTEAFF
TRBD2 once TRBJ2-5 TRBV13 14 TGTGCCAGCAGCGCACGGGGGGGCAAGGAGACCCAGTACTTC CASSARGGKETQYF
TRBD2 . TRBJ2-7 TRBV10-3 13 TGTGCCATCAGTGGGACTAGCGGCTACGAGCAGTACTTC CAISGTSGYEQYF
. . TRBJ1-2 TRBV7-8 21 TGTGCCAGCAGCCCTTACATCACGTTTCGCCAGGGTAGGATTCCTAACTATGGCTACACCTTC CASSPYITFRQGRIPNYGYTF
TRBD2 once TRBJ2-5 TRBV29-1 19 TGCAGCGTTGAACAAGGGACAGAACGGGGGACTAGCTCCCAAGAGACCCAGTACTTC CSVEQGTERGTSSQETQYF
. . TRBJ2-1 TRBV3-1/TRBV3-2 15 TGTGCCAGCAGCCCCGGGTTTGGCGTTTACAATGAGCAGTTCTTC CASSPGFGVYNEQFF
. . TRBJ1-2 TRBV29-1 11 TGCAGCGTTGAATCGGGGGGCGGCTACACCTTC CSVESGGGYTF
TRBD2 . TRBJ2-3 TRBV5-1 17 TGCGCCAGCAGCTTGGCCCTGGGCGGGGGGCAGGGAGATACGCAGTATTTT CASSLALGGGQGDTQYF
TRBD2 . TRBJ2-2 TRBV6-1 16 TGTGCCAGCAGTGGGAGAGCGGGAGGGCCCTCCGGGGAGCTGTTTTTT CASSGRAGGPSGELFF